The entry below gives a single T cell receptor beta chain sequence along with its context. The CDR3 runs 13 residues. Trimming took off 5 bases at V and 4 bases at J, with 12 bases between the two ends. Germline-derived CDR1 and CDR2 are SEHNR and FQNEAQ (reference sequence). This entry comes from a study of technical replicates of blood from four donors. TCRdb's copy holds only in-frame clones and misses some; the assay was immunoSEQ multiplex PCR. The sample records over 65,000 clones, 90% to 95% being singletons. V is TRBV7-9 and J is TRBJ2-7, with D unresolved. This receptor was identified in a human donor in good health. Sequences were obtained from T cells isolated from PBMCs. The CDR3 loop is CASSPFIKYEQYF. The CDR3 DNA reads TGTGCCAGCAGCCCCTTTATTAAATACGAGCAGTACTTC.